This T cell receptor beta chain stems from a study of shared clonotypes between healthy human individuals. Study outcomes and limitations: A handful of donors showed sharing of 4.5% to 5% of naive CD4 clonotypes. Although depth was large, rarefaction showed that sequencing of the sorted subsets was incomplete. Naive subsets, compared against memory subsets, generally had larger estimated richness values.

CDR1 is DFQATT and CDR2 is SNEGSKA in the germline V gene (reference sequence). The CDR3 is 11 amino acids. V shed 2 bases and J shed 4 bases, with 3 bases lying between them. This clone was seen ten or more times. Its specificity is unknown. In the same sample, other DNA sequences code for this CDR3. This table comes from immunoSEQ multiplex PCR, and its TCRdb copy is limited to in-frame clones, with some not included. Counted here are about 1.1 million clones, 77% occurring once; the ten biggest clones make up 0.89%. This receptor was taken from a man between 18 and 35 years old in good health. Some clones in this sample may be carry-over from other donors' samples. Sequences were obtained from memory CD4+ T cells from PBMCs. Described subset: CD45RA-negative fraction. The chain carries TRBV20-1 and TRBJ2-1; D unresolved. CDR3 amino acids: CSARSYNEQFF. The CDR3 nucleotides read TGCAGTGCTAGAAGTTACAATGAGCAGTTCTTC.